A single sample gave rise to the 15 T cell receptor beta chains below, sequenced in a study of CD8+ T cells in alopecia areata. Regarding treatment: oral pan-JAK inhibitor, 5-10 mg twice daily. After isolation, RNA underwent reverse transcription to generate cDNA as the sequencing template. The table came from immunoSEQ multiplex PCR; TCRdb's copy has only in-frame clones and leaves some out. The sample has some 200,000 clones; 58% are singletons. Sample: CD8+ T cells sorted from blood, taken at week 24, from a patient treated with tofacitinib. These receptors came from a human donor with alopecia areata.

V and J are TRBV2 and TRBJ2-7; 8 bases line up with TRBD1. The CDR3 runs to 13 residues. CDR1 SNHLY and CDR2 FYNNEI come from the germline V gene. V gave up 10 bases and J gave up 5 bases; unmatched junction bases: 10. The CDR3 protein is CATTGTGKDEQYF. DNA of the CDR3: TGTGCCACAACCGGGACAGGTAAAGACGAGCAGTACTTC.

This sequence joins TRBV30 and TRBJ2-2; possibly TRBD1 for D (5 bases). CDR3 size: 13 residues. Germline V CDR1 and CDR2: GTSNPN, SVGIG (reference sequence). V was cut by 0 bases and J by 6 bases, with 8 bases left in between. The chain's CDR3 is CAWSVRAPGELFF. The CDR3 nucleotides are TGTGCCTGGAGTGTCAGGGCCCCCGGGGAGCTGTTTTTT.

This clone was detected a few times. The J gene is TRBJ2-7, the V gene TRBV30; D unclear. V shed 0 bases and J shed 2 bases, with 5 bases lying between them. The CDR3 loop spans 12 amino acids. Germline-derived CDR1 and CDR2 are GTSNPN and SVGIG (reference sequence). CDR3 region: CAWSVLPYEQYF. The CDR3 region has the DNA TGTGCCTGGAGTGTACTTCCCTACGAGCAGTACTTC.

The V and J genes are TRBV6-5 and TRBJ2-2; no clear D gene. V was pared by 0 bases and J by 7 bases, with 6 bases between. CDR1 MNHEY and CDR2 SVGAGI come from the germline V gene. The CDR3 length is 13 residues. CDR3 DNA sequence: TGTGCCAGCAGTTACTCTGGGTTCGGGGAGCTGTTTTTT. Protein: CASSYSGFGELFF.

The chain has TRBV2 and TRBJ1-1; 7 bases fit TRBD1. V lost 4 bases and J lost 10; bases outside the gene matches: 3. CDR1 is SNHLY, CDR2 FYNNEI, per germline. This CDR3 spans 11 amino acids. CDR3: CASSGTGAAFF. The CDR3, as DNA: TGTGCCAGCAGTGGGACAGGCGCAGCTTTCTTT.

The chain has TRBV2 and TRBJ1-1; no reliable D call. The germline CDR1 and CDR2 sequences are SNHLY and FYNNEI. Trimming removed 4 bases at V and 2 bases at J, with 14 bases between. This CDR3 is built from 15 residues. CDR3 nucleotides: TGTGCCAGCAGTGTACGTGGGCGCCTTAACACTGAAGCTTTCTTT. This sequence encodes CASSVRGRLNTEAFF. Drawing the rest from reference TRBV2 and TRBJ1-1, the complete variable domain is EPEVTQTPSHQVTQMGQEVILRCVPISNHLYFYWYRQILGQKVEFLVSFYNNEISEKSEIFDDQFSVERPDGSNFTLKIRSTKLEDSAMYFCASSVRGRLNTEAFFGQGTRLTVV.

This clone was seen only a few times. The chain couples TRBV4-1 to TRBJ2-3; no reliable D call. The CDR3 is made up of 13 amino acids. Germline lookup yields CDR1 MGHRA and CDR2 YSYEKL. V gave up 6 bases and J gave up 1 base, with 8 bases separating them. CDR3: CASRGQGTDTQYF. The CDR3 DNA reads TGCGCCAGCAGGGGCCAAGGCACAGATACGCAGTATTTT.

The chain joins TRBV5-5 to TRBJ1-1, with D uncertain. CDR1 SGHKS and CDR2 YYEKEE come from the germline V gene (reference sequence). CDR3 length equals 14 residues. The V end was cut by 2 bases, the J end by 1 base, with 9 bases between. CDR3 amino acids: CASSLDIPNTEAFF. The CDR3 nucleotides are TGTGCCAGCAGCTTAGATATCCCGAACACTGAAGCTTTCTTT.

The rearrangement joins TRBV15 to TRBJ2-1; D may match TRBD1 or TRBD2 (6 bases each). Germline V CDR1 and CDR2: LNHNV, YYDKDF (reference sequence). The ends were cut back, 4 bases at V and 7 bases at J, with 14 bases in the middle. This CDR3 spans 14 amino acids. CDR3 DNA: TGTGCCACCAGCATCACGGTAGGGGGGAATGAGCAGTTCTTC. Translating gives CATSITVGGNEQFF.

This chain joins TRBV18 and TRBJ2-1; 7 nucleotides align to TRBD1. This CDR3 comprises 15 residues. Germline CDR1 is KGHSH and CDR2 is LQKENI. With V trimmed by 3 bases and J by 1 base, 3 bases remained unmatched. This CDR3 reads CASSPGTASYNEQFF. For the CDR3, the DNA is TGTGCCAGCTCACCTGGGACAGCTTCCTACAATGAGCAGTTCTTC.

The chain has TRBV5-6 and TRBJ1-6; 7 positions match TRBD1. The CDR3 loop spans 14 amino acids. J lost 7 bases, V lost 1 base, and 2 bases had no gene match. Per germline, CDR1 SGHDT and CDR2 YYEEEE. CDR3 residues: CASSLPTGNSPLHF. The CDR3 DNA reads TGTGCCAGCAGCTTGCCGACAGGGAATTCACCCCTCCACTTT.

The V call is TRBV29-1, the J call TRBJ1-4; no firm D call. CDR1 and CDR2 from the germline V gene are SQVTM and ANQGSEA. The CDR3 is 10 amino acids. V was shortened by 6 bases and J by 12 bases, with 11 bases between the two germline ends. CDR3 in amino acids: CSVMSGELFF. In nucleotides, the CDR3 is TGCAGCGTAATGAGCGGAGAACTGTTTTTT.

The chain links TRBV5-6 to TRBJ1-1, with D unclear. V gave up 4 bases and J gave up 6 bases, with 10 bases separating them. The germline gives CDR1 SGHDT, CDR2 YYEEEE. This CDR3 contains 12 residues. The CDR3 spells CASSKMTAEAFF. The CDR3 DNA reads TGTGCCAGCAGCAAGATGACCGCTGAAGCTTTCTTT. Full variable domain (rest looked up from reference TRBV5-6 and TRBJ1-1): DAGVTQSPTHLIKTRGQQVTLRCSPKSGHDTVSWYQQALGQGPQFIFQYYEEEERQRGNFPDRFSGHQFPNYSSELNVNALLLGDSALYLCASSKMTAEAFFGQGTRLTVV.

This clone turned up a few times. The rearrangement joins TRBV19 to TRBJ1-6; D gene unclear. Between the trimmed V and J ends, which lost 1 base and 12 bases, there was a span of 13 bases. The CDR3 contains 14 residues. Germline CDR1 is LNHDA and CDR2 is SQIVND (reference sequence). The CDR3 DNA is TGTGCCAGTAGTATAGCAGCGGGAACCCGACCCCTCCACTTT. This translates into CASSIAAGTRPLHF.

This clone has just a few counts. The chain carries TRBV30 and TRBJ1-5, with a possible D match to TRBD1 (5 bases). The CDR3 runs 12 residues. The V gene lost 4 bases and the J gene lost 7 bases, with 11 bases spanning the gap. Germline V CDR1 and CDR2: GTSNPN, SVGIG (reference sequence). The CDR3 sequence is CAWNRGSQPQHF. DNA of the CDR3: TGTGCCTGGAATCGGGGCAGCCAGCCCCAGCATTTT.